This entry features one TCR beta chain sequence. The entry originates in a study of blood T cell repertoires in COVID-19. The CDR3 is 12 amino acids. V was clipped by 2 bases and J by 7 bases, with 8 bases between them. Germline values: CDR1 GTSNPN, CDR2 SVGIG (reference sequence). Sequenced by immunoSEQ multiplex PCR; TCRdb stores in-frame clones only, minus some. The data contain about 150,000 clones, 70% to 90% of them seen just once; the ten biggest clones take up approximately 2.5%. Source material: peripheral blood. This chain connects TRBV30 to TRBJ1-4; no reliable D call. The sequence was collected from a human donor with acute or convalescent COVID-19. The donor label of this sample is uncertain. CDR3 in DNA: TGTGCCTGGAGTCGCGGGATTGAAAAACTGTTTTTT. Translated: CAWSRGIEKLFF.